These 3 T cell receptor beta chains originate from one sample sequenced in a study of Graves' ophthalmopathy and Graves' hyperthyroidism (dated by TCRdb to the late 2010s). Sequencer: Illumina HiSeq 2000. TCR beta CDR3 regions were amplified from RNA transcripts for repertoire sequencing. The first round of RT-PCR was done with HTBI primers and the Qiagen OneStep RT-PCR kit, and was followed by a second round of multiplex PCR, then size selection and purification. TCRdb's own reprocessing of the public reads used fastp at Q25 and MiXCR and kept productive beta chains. Each CDR3 protein appears once, grouped with its most common genes and DNA. The sample yields 200,000 to 250,000 distinct CDR3 sequences; 20% to 25% were counted once. In total, the top ten clones hold roughly 42% of the sample. The sequencing input was peripheral blood. These receptors all come from a woman between 50 and 59 years old with Graves' ophthalmopathy. Donor details come from another sample of the same person, matched by shared clones.

This clonotype was seen many times. This chain links TRBV14 with TRBJ2-5; 12 bases line up with TRBD2. CDR3 length: 13 residues. V lost 6 bases to trimming and J lost 8 bases; unmatched junction nucleotides: 4. Germline values: CDR1 SGHDN, CDR2 FVKESK. The CDR3 sequence is CASRTSGSPTQYF. In nucleotides, the CDR3 is TGTGCCAGCAGGACTAGCGGGAGCCCAACCCAGTACTTC.

This chain uses TRBV9 with TRBJ2-5; TRBD2 matches at 8 bases. Germline CDR1 is SGDLS and CDR2 is YYNGEE. Unmatched junction bases numbered 6, after V lost 0 bases and J lost 5 bases. CDR3 length: 15 residues. CDR3 loop: CASSVGGGTSETQYF. The CDR3 bases are TGTGCCAGCAGCGTAGGCGGGGGGACTAGTGAGACCCAGTACTTC.

This clonotype was seen ten or more times. The gene calls are TRBV19 and TRBJ1-2; 8 bases map to TRBD1. Germline CDR1 and CDR2: LNHDA and SQIVND (reference sequence). J gave up 5 bases and V 10 bases, and 9 bases lay outside the gene matches. The CDR3 totals 13 residues. The CDR3 coding sequence is TGTGCCACCGCGCGGACAGGGCGATATGGCTACACCTTC. It codes for CATARTGRYGYTF.